This T cell receptor beta chain was found in a study of T cells in Graves' hyperthyroidism and ophthalmopathy. Overall study findings and caveats: Prediction of ophthalmopathy progression came a median approximately 6 months pre-onset.

From RNA transcripts, TCR beta CDR3 regions were amplified. A first-round RT-PCR of the TCR CDR3 used the HTBI primer set. MiXCR was run by TCRdb on the multiplex PCR reads, yielding one entry per CDR3 protein. This sample yields 350,000 to 400,000 distinct CDR3 sequences, of which about a fifth are seen a single time; around 3.6% belongs to the top ten. The CDR3 has 13 amino acids. Germline V gene data show CDR1 as PRHDT and CDR2 as FYEKMQ (reference sequence). This clonotype was detected a few times. The antigen is unknown. This could be a read error, since a much larger clone is one nucleotide away. Hyperthyroidism was newly diagnosed in patients aged 18 to 65 (duration under 2 months).

The V and J genes are TRBV13 and TRBJ2-7; 8 nucleotides align to TRBD1. Source material: blood. This TCR derives from a woman aged 18-29 years with Graves' hyperthyroidism. The CDR3 DNA reads TGTGCCAGCAGCTTATCAGGGGGCGGAGAGCTGTACTTC. Translation gives CASSLSGGGELYF.